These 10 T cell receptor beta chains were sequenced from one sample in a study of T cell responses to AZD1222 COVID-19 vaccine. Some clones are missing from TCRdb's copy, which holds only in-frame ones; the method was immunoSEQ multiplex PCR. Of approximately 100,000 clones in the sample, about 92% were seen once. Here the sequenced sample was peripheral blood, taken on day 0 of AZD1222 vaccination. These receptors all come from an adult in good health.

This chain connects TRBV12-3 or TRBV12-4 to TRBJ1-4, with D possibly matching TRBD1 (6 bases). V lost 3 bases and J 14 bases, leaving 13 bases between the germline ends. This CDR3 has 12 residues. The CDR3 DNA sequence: TGTGCCAGCAGTTTGGGAACAGGGTCGCTGTTTTTT. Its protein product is CASSLGTGSLFF.

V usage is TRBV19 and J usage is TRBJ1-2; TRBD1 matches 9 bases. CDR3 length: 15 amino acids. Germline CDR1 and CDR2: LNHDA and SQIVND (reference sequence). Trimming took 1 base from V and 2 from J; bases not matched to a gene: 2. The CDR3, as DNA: TGTGCCAGTAGTATAGGGGGACAGGGCAACTATGGCTACACCTTC. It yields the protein CASSIGGQGNYGYTF.

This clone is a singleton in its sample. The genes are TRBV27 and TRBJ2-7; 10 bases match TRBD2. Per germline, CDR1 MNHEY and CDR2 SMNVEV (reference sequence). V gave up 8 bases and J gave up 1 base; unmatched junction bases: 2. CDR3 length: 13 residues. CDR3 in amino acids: CASSSGSSYEQYF. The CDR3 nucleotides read TGTGCCAGCTCTAGCGGGAGTTCCTACGAGCAGTACTTC.

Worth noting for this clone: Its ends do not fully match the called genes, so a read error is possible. The CDR3 reads CSARAFQLHF. CDR3 coding DNA: TGCAGTGCTAGAGCCTTCCAATTACATTTT. The gene calls are TRBV20-1 and TRBJ2-3; D is unresolved. This CDR3 contains 10 residues. The germline gives CDR1 DFQATT, CDR2 SNEGSKA (reference sequence).

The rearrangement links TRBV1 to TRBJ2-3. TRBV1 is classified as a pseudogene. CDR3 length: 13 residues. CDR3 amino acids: CTSSPPDPYAQYF. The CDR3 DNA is TGCACCAGCAGCCCTCCGGACCCGTATGCGCAGTATTTT.

Written as DNA, the CDR3 is TGTGCCAGCAGCTTAGCCGGACAGGGGAGTTCACCCCTCCACTTT. Translation gives CASSLAGQGSSPLHF. The rearrangement uses TRBV7-9 and TRBJ1-6, with TRBD1 matching 9 bases. This CDR3 is built from 15 residues. Trimming cost V 0 bases and J 9 bases; bases outside gene matches: 3. The V gene's germline CDR1 is SEHNR and CDR2 FQNEAQ (reference sequence).

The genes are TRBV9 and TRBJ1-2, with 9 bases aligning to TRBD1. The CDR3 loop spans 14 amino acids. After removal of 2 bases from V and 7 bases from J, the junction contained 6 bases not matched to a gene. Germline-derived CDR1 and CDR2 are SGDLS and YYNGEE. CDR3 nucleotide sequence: TGTGCCAGCAGCGTTACAGGGGGCGCCGGTGGCTACACCTTC. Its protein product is CASSVTGGAGGYTF. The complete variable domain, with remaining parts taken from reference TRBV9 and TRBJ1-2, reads DSGVTQTPKHLITATGQRVTLRCSPRSGDLSVYWYQQSLDQGLQFLIQYYNGEERAKGNILERFSAQQFPDLHSELNLSSLELGDSALYFCASSVTGGAGGYTFGSGTRLTVV.

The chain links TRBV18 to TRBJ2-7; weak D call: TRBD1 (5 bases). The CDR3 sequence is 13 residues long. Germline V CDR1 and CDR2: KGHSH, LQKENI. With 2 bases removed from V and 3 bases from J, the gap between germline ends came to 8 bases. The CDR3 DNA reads TGTGCCAGCTCACCAGTCCAGGGCTACGAGCAGTACTTC. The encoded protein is CASSPVQGYEQYF. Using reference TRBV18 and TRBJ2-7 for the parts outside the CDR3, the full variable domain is NAGVMQNPRHLVRRRGQEARLRCSPMKGHSHVYWYRQLPEEGLKFMVYLQKENIIDESGMPKERFSAEFPKEGPSILRIQQVVRGDSAAYFCASSPVQGYEQYFGPGTRLTVT.

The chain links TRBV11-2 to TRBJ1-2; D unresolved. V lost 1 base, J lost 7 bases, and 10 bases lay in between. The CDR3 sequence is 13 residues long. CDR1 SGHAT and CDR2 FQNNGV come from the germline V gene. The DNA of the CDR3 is TGTGCCAGCAGCTTAGCGGCGGAAAGTGGCTACACCTTC. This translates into CASSLAAESGYTF. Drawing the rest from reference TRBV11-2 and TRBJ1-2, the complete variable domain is EAGVAQSPRYKIIEKRQSVAFWCNPISGHATLYWYQQILGQGPKLLIQFQNNGVVDDSQLPKDRFSAERLKGVDSTLKIQPAKLEDSAVYLCASSLAAESGYTFGSGTRLTVV.

The CDR3 is CAWSDSLDSPLHF. The CDR3 DNA reads TGTGCCTGGTCGGACAGTCTAGATTCACCCCTCCACTTT. This chain connects TRBV30 to TRBJ1-6; TRBD1 might be the D (6 bases). V was pared by 5 bases and J by 8 bases, with 13 bases between. This CDR3 contains 13 residues. Germline CDR1 is GTSNPN and CDR2 is SVGIG (reference sequence).